What follows describes a single T cell receptor beta chain. Its antigen is unknown. V trimming: 4 bases; J trimming: 0 bases; junction bases outside the gene matches: 6. The germline gives CDR1 SGDLS, CDR2 YYNGEE. The CDR3 is 16 residues long. Some clones are missing from TCRdb's copy, which holds only in-frame ones; the method was immunoSEQ multiplex PCR. The repertoire consists of 150,000 to 160,000 clones, with approximately 86% occurring once and the leading ten covering about a fifth. These data originate in a study of cytomegalovirus exposure and HLA in healthy donors. Study-wide results and caveats: The study flagged some 170 TCR beta chains as cytomegalovirus-associated. For cytomegalovirus status, the classifier reportedly gave diagnoses with high specificity and sensitivity.

This receptor was obtained from a young man in good health and CMV-seropositive. Input material: PBMCs. The V and J genes are TRBV9 and TRBJ2-7, with 11 bases that match TRBD1. For the CDR3, the DNA is TGTGCCAGCAGCACCGGGACAGGGGGGGTCTCCTACGAGCAGTACTTC. Translation gives CASSTGTGGVSYEQYF.